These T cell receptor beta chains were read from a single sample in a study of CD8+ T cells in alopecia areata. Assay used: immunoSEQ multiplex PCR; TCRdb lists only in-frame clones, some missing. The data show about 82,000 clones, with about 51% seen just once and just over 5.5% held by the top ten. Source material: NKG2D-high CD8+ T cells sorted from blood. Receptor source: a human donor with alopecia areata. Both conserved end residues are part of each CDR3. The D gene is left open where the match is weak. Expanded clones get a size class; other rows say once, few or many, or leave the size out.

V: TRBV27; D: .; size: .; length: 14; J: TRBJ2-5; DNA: TGTGCCAGCAGCTTCCTTGGTGAGGGGGAGACCCAGTACTTC; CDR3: CASSFLGEGETQYF
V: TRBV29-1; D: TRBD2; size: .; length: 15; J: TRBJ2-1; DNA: TGCAGCGTCCCGACTAGCGCGAGCTCCTACAATGAGCAGTTCTTC; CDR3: CSVPTSASSYNEQFF
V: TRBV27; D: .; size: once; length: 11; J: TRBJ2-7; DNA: TGTGCCAGCAGTGACCTCTACGAGCAGTACTTC; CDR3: CASSDLYEQYF
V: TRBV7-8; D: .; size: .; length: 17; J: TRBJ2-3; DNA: TGTGCCAGCAGCTTAGCGAGTCTTGTTTCGAGCACAGATACGCAGTATTTT; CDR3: CASSLASLVSSTDTQYF
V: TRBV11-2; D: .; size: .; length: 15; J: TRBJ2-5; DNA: TGTGCCAGCAGCTTAGATCCCACAGAGCAAGAGACCCAGTACTTC; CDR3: CASSLDPTEQETQYF
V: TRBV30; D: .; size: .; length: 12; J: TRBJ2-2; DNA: TGTGCCACCACGACTAACACCGGGGAGCTGTTTTTT; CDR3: CATTTNTGELFF
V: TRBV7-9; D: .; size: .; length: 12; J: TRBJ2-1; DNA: TGTGCCAGCAGCTCCAGCGAGGATGAGCAGTTCTTC; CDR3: CASSSSEDEQFF
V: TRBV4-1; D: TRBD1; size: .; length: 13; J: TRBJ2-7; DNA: TGCGCCAGCAGCCACCGACAGGGGAACGAGCAGTACTTC; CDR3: CASSHRQGNEQYF
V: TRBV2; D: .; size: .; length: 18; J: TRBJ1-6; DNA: TGTGCCAGCAGTGAAGTGCTGTTGCGGCAGCCGGACGGATCACCCCTCCACTTT; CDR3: CASSEVLLRQPDGSPLHF
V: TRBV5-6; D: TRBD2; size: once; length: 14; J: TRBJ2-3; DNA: TGTGCCAGCAGCTCAGGACTAGCGGGGAATACGCAGTATTTT; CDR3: CASSSGLAGNTQYF
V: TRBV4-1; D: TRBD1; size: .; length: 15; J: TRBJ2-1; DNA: TGCGCCAGCAGACGACAGGGCGACTCCTACAATGAGCAGTTCTTC; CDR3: CASRRQGDSYNEQFF
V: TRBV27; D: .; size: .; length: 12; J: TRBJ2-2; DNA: TGTGCCAGCAGGCCACGATCCGGGGAGCTGTTTTTT; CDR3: CASRPRSGELFF
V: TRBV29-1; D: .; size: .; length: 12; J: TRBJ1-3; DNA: TGCAGCGTTGAGGGGTCCGGAAACACCATATATTTT; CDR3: CSVEGSGNTIYF
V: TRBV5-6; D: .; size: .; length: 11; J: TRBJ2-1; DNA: TGTGCCAGCAGCACCGGGTTAGAGCAGTTCTTC; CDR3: CASSTGLEQFF
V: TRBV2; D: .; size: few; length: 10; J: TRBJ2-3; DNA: TGTGCCAGCCGGACAGATACGCAGTATTTT; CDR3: CASRTDTQYF